The 22 T cell receptor beta chains listed next were all sequenced from one sample in a study of blood T cells in healthy people across ages. Primers used in a second PCR of about 6 to 12 cycles were a sample-barcoded 5' primer and a J-beta primer mix. MiXCR was run by TCRdb on the 5' RACE reads, yielding one entry per CDR3 protein. The data contain about 1.4 million distinct CDR3 sequences, approximately 63% of them seen just once; the ten biggest clones take up 5% to 7%. The specimen was blood. These receptors all stem from a young man in good health.

The chain joins TRBV4-1 to TRBJ2-7, with 9 bases lining up with TRBD1. Trimming at V came to 3 bases and at J to 1 base, leaving 7 bases not matched to a gene. The V gene's germline CDR1 is MGHRA and CDR2 YSYEKL. CDR3 length: 16 residues. The CDR3 protein is CASSHSSGTGSYEQYF. The CDR3 region has the DNA TGCGCCAGCAGCCATTCCTCCGGGACAGGGTCCTACGAGCAGTACTTC.

The chain combines TRBV12-3 or TRBV12-4 with TRBJ2-3, with D possibly TRBD1 on 6 matching bases. There are 17 residues in the CDR3. V was trimmed by 7 bases and J by 0 bases, leaving 20 bases between them. CDR3: CASNQLARGQSTDTQYF. The DNA of the CDR3 is TGTGCCAGCAACCAACTCGCCAGAGGACAGAGCACAGATACGCAGTATTTT.

J is TRBJ2-3 and V is TRBV9; the match to TRBD2 covers 8 bases. The CDR3 is 14 amino acids. The ends lost 3 bases at V and 4 bases at J; junction bases unmatched: 4. From germline, CDR1 is SGDLS and CDR2 YYNGEE. CDR3 protein: CASSDGGGADTQYF. Here the CDR3 DNA reads TGTGCCAGCAGCGACGGGGGGGGAGCAGATACGCAGTATTTT.

The V and J genes are TRBV24-1 and TRBJ2-1, with 7 bases fitting TRBD2. This CDR3 contains 15 residues. V dropped 9 bases and J dropped 9; count of bases not matched to a gene: 16. The germline CDR1 and CDR2 sequences are KGHDR and SFDVKD. The CDR3 DNA reads as TGTGCCACCGGCCCGGGTAATGGCGGGAGCCGTGAGCAGTTCTTC. Translated: CATGPGNGGSREQFF.

This clonotype was counted only a few times. The chain links TRBV7-2 to TRBJ2-2; 15 bases fit TRBD2. This CDR3 contains 17 residues. Germline lookup yields CDR1 SGHTA and CDR2 FQGNSA. Trimming at V came to 5 bases and at J to 5 bases, leaving 6 bases not matched to a gene. CDR3 in DNA: TGTGCCAGCAGCCGACGGACTAGCGGGGGGGCTACCGGGGAGCTGTTTTTT. Amino acids: CASSRRTSGGATGELFF. The full variable domain, with the rest looked up from reference TRBV7-2 and TRBJ2-2, is GAGVSQSPSNKVTEKGKDVELRCDPISGHTALYWYRQSLGQGLEFLIYFQGNSAPDKSGLPSDRFSAERTGGSVSTLTIQRTQQEDSAVYLCASSRRTSGGATGELFFGEGSRLTVL.

This chain joins TRBV21-1 and TRBJ2-5; TRBD2, the table's D call, lacks a check against the DNA. TRBV21-1 is described as a pseudogene. This CDR3 spans 18 amino acids. Here the CDR3 DNA reads TGTGCCAGCAGCAAAGCGCCAGCGGGAGGGCCAGTCCGAGAGACCCAGTACTTC. This encodes CASSKAPAGGPVRETQYF.

This clonotype was counted a few times. This sequence joins TRBV11-3 and TRBJ2-5; 7 bases fit TRBD1. CDR1 and CDR2 from the germline V gene are SGHNT and YENEEA. Trimming at V came to 4 bases and at J to 5 bases, leaving 10 bases not matched to a gene. CDR3 length: 15 residues. The CDR3 bases are TGTGCCAGCAGCTCCTCGACAGGGTTAGGGGAGACCCAGTACTTC. It translates to CASSSSTGLGETQYF.

This clonotype has ten or more counts. The chain has TRBV15 and TRBJ2-6; TRBD2 is a possible D gene (5 bases). From germline, CDR1 is LNHNV and CDR2 YYDKDF (reference sequence). The V gene lost 1 base and the J gene lost 3 bases, with 7 bases spanning the gap. This CDR3 region has 15 residues. In DNA, the CDR3 is TGTGCCACCAGCAGAGGGGAGAGTGGGGCCAACGTCCTGACTTTC. Protein sequence: CATSRGESGANVLTF. The complete variable domain, with remaining parts taken from reference TRBV15 and TRBJ2-6, reads DAMVIQNPRYQVTQFGKPVTLSCSQTLNHNVMYWYQQKSSQAPKLLFHYYDKDFNNEADTPDNFQSRRPNTSFCFLDIRSPGLGDTAMYLCATSRGESGANVLTFGAGSRLTVL.

The chain couples TRBV4-2 to TRBJ1-4; perhaps TRBD1 as D (5 bases). Germline assignment: CDR1 LGHNA and CDR2 YNFKEQ. The germline V and J ends were trimmed by 3 bases and 10 bases, with 21 bases remaining between them. CDR3 size: 16 residues. CDR3 sequence: CASSQWRLAPQGKLFF. In DNA form, the CDR3 reads TGTGCCAGCAGCCAGTGGCGACTGGCCCCCCAGGGAAAACTGTTTTTT.

The chain joins TRBV18 to TRBJ2-4; 7 bases match TRBD1. The CDR3 is 18 amino acids. V dropped 3 bases and J dropped 7; count of bases not matched to a gene: 18. In germline, CDR1 is KGHSH, CDR2 LQKENI. The CDR3 spells CASSPSRHLTGDGNIQYF. The CDR3 coding sequence is TGTGCCAGCTCACCTTCACGTCATCTCACAGGGGACGGGAACATTCAGTACTTC.

This clonotype came up a few times. The rearrangement uses TRBV7-2 and TRBJ1-2; 7 bases align to TRBD1. V was clipped by 1 base and J by 5 bases; unmatched bases: 10. CDR1 and CDR2 from the germline V gene are SGHTA and FQGNSA. This CDR3 contains 16 residues. Here the CDR3 DNA reads TGTGCCAGCAGCTTAGAGTTACAGGGGACTCCGTATGGCTACACCTTC. It is translated as CASSLELQGTPYGYTF.

This clonotype was observed a few times. The rearrangement joins TRBV6-5 to TRBJ2-5; weak D call: TRBD1 (5 bases). The V gene lost 1 base and the J gene lost 1 base, with 7 bases spanning the gap. There are 14 residues in the CDR3. The V gene's germline CDR1 is MNHEY and CDR2 SVGAGI. The CDR3 loop is CASSYYDSQETQYF. The CDR3 DNA follows: TGTGCCAGCAGTTACTACGACAGCCAAGAGACCCAGTACTTC.

The chain employs TRBV5-4 and TRBJ1-6; 9 nucleotides line up with TRBD1. This CDR3 has 16 amino acids. After removal of 0 bases from V and 10 bases from J, the junction contained 8 bases not matched to a gene. Germline CDR1 and CDR2: SGHNT and YYREEE (reference sequence). The CDR3 coding sequence is TGTGCCAGCAGCTTGGTACCGGGACAGGGCGAGTCACCCCTCCACTTT. It encodes CASSLVPGQGESPLHF.

The V gene is TRBV18, the J gene TRBJ2-2; TRBD1 matches 7 bases. Germline values: CDR1 KGHSH, CDR2 LQKENI. The CDR3 is made up of 18 amino acids. Germline trimming cut 2 bases from V and 2 bases from J; bases unmatched to any gene: 11. The CDR3 DNA sequence: TGTGCCAGCTCACCATCCCTTTCCGGGACAGAAAACACCGGGGAGCTGTTTTTT. Translating it yields CASSPSLSGTENTGELFF.

The chain joins TRBV12-3 or TRBV12-4 to TRBJ2-1; D possibly corresponds to TRBD1 (6 bases). CDR3 length: 11 amino acids. V gave up 5 bases and J gave up 9 bases, with 8 bases separating them. CDR3 nucleotide sequence: TGTGCCAGCAGTAAAGGGGGTGAGCAGTTCTTC. Its protein is CASSKGGEQFF.

The V call is TRBV12-3 or TRBV12-4, the J call TRBJ2-4, with 10 bases that match TRBD1. This CDR3 spans 15 amino acids. V was clipped by 7 bases and J by 1 base; unmatched bases: 4. CDR3 residues: CASNRQGAAKNIQYF. The CDR3 DNA reads as TGTGCCAGCAACCGACAGGGGGCGGCCAAAAACATTCAGTACTTC.

This clonotype was seen a few times. The chain links TRBV4-1 to TRBJ1-2; D is possibly TRBD1 (6 bases). Germline assignment: CDR1 MGHRA and CDR2 YSYEKL. The CDR3 is made up of 14 amino acids. V was pared by 4 bases and J by 8 bases, with 17 bases between. CDR3 sequence: CASSRLFLGAGYTF. The CDR3 DNA sequence: TGCGCCAGCAGCCGGCTGTTTTTGGGGGCGGGCTACACCTTC.

The chain carries TRBV29-1 and TRBJ1-4; the match to TRBD1 covers 7 bases. The ends lost 6 bases at V and 3 bases at J; junction bases unmatched: 7. Germline loops: CDR1 SQVTM, CDR2 ANQGSEA. CDR3 length equals 14 residues. The chain's CDR3 is CSVATGVPNEKLFF. In nucleotides, the CDR3 is TGCAGCGTCGCAACAGGGGTACCTAATGAAAAACTGTTTTTT.

This chain connects TRBV6-4 to TRBJ2-3; D gene uncertain. The CDR3 is 14 amino acids. Trimming cost V 3 bases and J 4 bases, with 11 bases left between them. The germline V gene has CDR1 MRHNA and CDR2 SNTAGT. The CDR3 nucleotides are TGTGCCAGCAGTGAAGGAGTGCGCGCAGATACGCAGTATTTT. It translates to CASSEGVRADTQYF.

This chain links TRBV6-6 with TRBJ1-1, with TRBD1 as a possible D gene (5 bases). Germline assignment: CDR1 MNHNY and CDR2 SVGAGI (reference sequence). The CDR3 runs to 13 residues. Between the trimmed V and J ends, which lost 4 bases and 7 bases, there was a span of 13 bases. In DNA, the CDR3 is TGTGCCAGCAGTTTAACAGGAAAAAGTGAAGCTTTCTTT. This translates into CASSLTGKSEAFF.

This chain uses TRBV20-1 with TRBJ1-5, with TRBD1 identical over 10 bases. V dropped 4 bases and J dropped 0; count of bases not matched to a gene: 12. The CDR3 has 18 amino acids. Germline lookup yields CDR1 DFQATT and CDR2 SNEGSKA (reference sequence). CDR3 in DNA: TGCAGTGCTACCCCGTCGGACAGGGGGGCCTATAGCAATCAGCCCCAGCATTTT. This sequence encodes CSATPSDRGAYSNQPQHF.

About this clonotype: One junction end does not reproduce the germline sequence, and a read error may be involved. V usage is TRBV12-3 or TRBV12-4 and J usage is TRBJ2-7, with D possibly being TRBD1 or TRBD2 (5 bases each). The J call is doubtful: the DNA matches TRBJ2-4 better. The CDR3 is made up of 14 amino acids. CDR3 amino acids: CVSRPRGEKNIQYF. The CDR3 DNA follows: TGTGTCAGCAGACCCAGAGGGGAAAAAAACATTCAGTACTTC.